This T cell receptor beta chain was sequenced in a study of blood T cell repertoires in COVID-19. Study background: Samples of COVID-19 (acute and convalescent) were obtained from the United States, Italy and Spain. T cells, B-cell-depleted T cells, or PBMCs provided the cDNA or gDNA that served as material.

Original data processing: Estimation of nucleated cell counts was performed using reference gene primer amplification. The method was immunoSEQ multiplex PCR; TCRdb's version includes in-frame clones alone and lacks a portion of them. V, J and clone size are those of that table, while D and trimming were read from the DNA. The sample holds roughly 76,000 clones; about 89% are singletons and the top ten take about 14%. Sample: peripheral blood. This TCR derives from a man in his 70s with active or convalescent COVID-19.

This CDR3 reads CASSPRGGLFF. The CDR3 region has the DNA TGTGCCAGCAGCCCGCGCGGGGGACTGTTCTTC. This chain connects TRBV11-2 to TRBJ2-1; 7 nucleotides line up with TRBD2. The trim removed 5 bases at V and 15 bases at J, leaving 7 bases unmatched. The CDR3 is 11 amino acids. CDR1 is SGHAT, CDR2 FQNNGV, per germline.